The clone carrying this T cell receptor beta chain was counted only a few times. The antigen is undetermined. V was clipped by 0 bases and J by 5 bases, with 23 bases between them. CDR3 length: 18 amino acids. This record belongs to a study of regulatory T cells in long-lasting Graves disease. Whole-study results and caveats: TRBV28, TRBJ1-2 and TRBJ2-5 were segments that persistent disease favored.

Combining iRepertoire HTBI primers with Arm-PCR of CDR3 regions, the authors built TCR beta libraries. Each CDR3 protein is one row after TCRdb ran MiXCR on the multiplex PCR reads. The sample contains more than 300,000 distinct CDR3 sequences, 15% to 20% of which appear only once. Sample time point: newly diagnosed GD, antithyroid drugs for less than 3 months. PBMCs were the source of the RNA used for TCR sequencing. The same specimen was also included in a second study, on T cells in Graves' hyperthyroidism and ophthalmopathy.

This material consisted of peripheral blood mononuclear cells (PBMCs), taken at new diagnosis, from a patient treated with antithyroid drugs. The V gene is TRBV12-3 or TRBV12-4, the J gene TRBJ2-7; TRBD2 might be the D (6 bases). The TCR was taken from a woman aged 18-29 years with Graves disease. The CDR3 here is CASSLALMTRRGAHEQYF. CDR3 nucleotide sequence: TGTGCCAGCAGTTTAGCCCTAATGACAAGGAGGGGCGCGCACGAGCAGTACTTC.